This T cell receptor beta chain was captured in a study of blood T cell repertoires in COVID-19. The overall study: Nucleic acid was either cDNA or gDNA, and it came from T cells, B-cell-depleted T cells, or PBMCs.

The method was immunoSEQ multiplex PCR; TCRdb's version includes in-frame clones alone and lacks a portion of them. The data contain fewer than 300,000 clones, approximately 90% of them singletons. Which cohort a participant joined came from the clinical history participants gave. CDR3 length: 18 amino acids. V shed 9 bases, J shed 3 bases, and the junction held 17 bases outside the gene matches. CDR1 and CDR2 from the germline V gene are LGHDT and YNNKEL (reference sequence). The sequenced material came from PBMCs or T cells enriched from blood (not recorded which). The source is a woman under 40 who had recovered from COVID-19. This chain joins TRBV3-1 (or the pseudogene TRBV3-2) and TRBJ2-3, with TRBD2 matching over 11 bases. In nucleotides, the CDR3 is TGTGCCAGACCACCTACCTTGCGCATAGCGGGAGGGACAGATACGCAGTATTTT. Its protein product is CARPPTLRIAGGTDTQYF.